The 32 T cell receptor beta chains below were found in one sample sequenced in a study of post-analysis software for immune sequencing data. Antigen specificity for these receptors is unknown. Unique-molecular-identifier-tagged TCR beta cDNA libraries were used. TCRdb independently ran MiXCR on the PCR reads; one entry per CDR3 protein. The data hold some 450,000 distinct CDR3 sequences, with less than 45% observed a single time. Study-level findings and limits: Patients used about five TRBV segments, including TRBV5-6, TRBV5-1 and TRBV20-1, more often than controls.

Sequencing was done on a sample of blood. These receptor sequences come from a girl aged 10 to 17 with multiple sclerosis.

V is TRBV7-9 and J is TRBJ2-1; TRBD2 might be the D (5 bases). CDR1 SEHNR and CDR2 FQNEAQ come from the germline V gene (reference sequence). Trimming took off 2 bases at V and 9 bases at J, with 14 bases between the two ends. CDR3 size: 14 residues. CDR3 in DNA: TGTGCCAGCAGCTTAATCGGGGTAGGTGGTGAGCAGTTCTTC. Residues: CASSLIGVGGEQFF.

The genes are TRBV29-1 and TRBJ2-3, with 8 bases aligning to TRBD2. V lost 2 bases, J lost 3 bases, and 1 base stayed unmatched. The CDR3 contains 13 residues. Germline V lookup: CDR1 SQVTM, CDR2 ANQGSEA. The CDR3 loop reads CSVESGSTDTQYF. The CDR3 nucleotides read TGCAGCGTTGAAAGCGGGAGTACAGATACGCAGTATTTT.

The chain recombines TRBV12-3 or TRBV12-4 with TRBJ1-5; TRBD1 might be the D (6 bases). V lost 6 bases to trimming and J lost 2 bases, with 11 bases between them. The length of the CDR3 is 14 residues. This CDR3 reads CASRLGAGNQPQHF. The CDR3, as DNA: TGTGCCAGCAGACTGGGGGCGGGCAATCAGCCCCAGCATTTT.

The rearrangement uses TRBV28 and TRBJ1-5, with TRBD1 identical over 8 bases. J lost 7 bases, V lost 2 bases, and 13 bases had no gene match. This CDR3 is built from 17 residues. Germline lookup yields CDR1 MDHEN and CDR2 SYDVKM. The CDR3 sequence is CASSLLLGQGMWQPQHF. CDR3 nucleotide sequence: TGTGCCAGCAGTTTACTCCTCGGACAGGGAATGTGGCAGCCCCAGCATTTT.

The CDR3 bases are TGTGCCAGCAGTTTTTCCGGGACTGACGTGACTAGCGGGCAACCTCAAATAATCTACAATGAGCAGTTCTTC. Protein product: CASSFSGTDVTSGQPQIIYNEQFF. The rearrangement uses TRBV12-3 or TRBV12-4 and TRBJ2-1; TRBD2 matches at 10 bases. This CDR3 contains 24 residues. With 3 bases clipped from V and 3 bases from J, the junction kept 29 bases outside the gene matches.

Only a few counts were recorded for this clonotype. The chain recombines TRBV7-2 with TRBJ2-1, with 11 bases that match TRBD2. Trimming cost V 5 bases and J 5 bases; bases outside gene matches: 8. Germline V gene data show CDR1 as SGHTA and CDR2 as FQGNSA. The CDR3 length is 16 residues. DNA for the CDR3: TGTGCCAGCAGCCCATGGGTAGCGGGAGGGAACAATGAGCAGTTCTTC. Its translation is CASSPWVAGGNNEQFF.

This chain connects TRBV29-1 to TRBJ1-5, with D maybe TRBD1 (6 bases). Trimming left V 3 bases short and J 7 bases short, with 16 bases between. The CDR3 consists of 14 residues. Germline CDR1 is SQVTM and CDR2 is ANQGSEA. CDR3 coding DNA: TGCAGCGTTGAGGTTAGGGGGGCCGGGCAGCCCCAGCATTTT. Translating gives CSVEVRGAGQPQHF.

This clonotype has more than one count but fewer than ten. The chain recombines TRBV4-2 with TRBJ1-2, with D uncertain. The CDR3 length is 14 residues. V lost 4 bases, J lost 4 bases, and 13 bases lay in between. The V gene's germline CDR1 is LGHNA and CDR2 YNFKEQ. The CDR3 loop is CASSREGNTYGYTF. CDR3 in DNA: TGTGCCAGCAGCCGTGAAGGGAACACCTATGGCTACACCTTC.

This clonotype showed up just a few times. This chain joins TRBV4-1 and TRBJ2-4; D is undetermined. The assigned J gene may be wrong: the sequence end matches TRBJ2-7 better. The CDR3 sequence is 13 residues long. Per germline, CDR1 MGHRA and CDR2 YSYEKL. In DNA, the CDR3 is TGCGCCAGCAGCCAAGAACCTGTCTACGAGCAGTACTTC. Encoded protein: CASSQEPVYEQYF.

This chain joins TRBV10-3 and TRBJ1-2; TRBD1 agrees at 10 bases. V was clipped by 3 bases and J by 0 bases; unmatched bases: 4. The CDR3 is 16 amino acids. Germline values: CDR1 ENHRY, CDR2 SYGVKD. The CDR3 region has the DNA TGTGCCATCAGTGATCCCGGGACAGGGGCTAACTATGGCTACACCTTC. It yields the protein CAISDPGTGANYGYTF.

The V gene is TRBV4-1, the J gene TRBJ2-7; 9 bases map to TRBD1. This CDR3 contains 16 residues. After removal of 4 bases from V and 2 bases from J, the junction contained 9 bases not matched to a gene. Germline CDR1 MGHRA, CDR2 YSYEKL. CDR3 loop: CASSPSGQGSTYEQYF. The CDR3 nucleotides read TGCGCCAGCAGCCCCTCGGGACAGGGATCAACCTACGAGCAGTACTTC.

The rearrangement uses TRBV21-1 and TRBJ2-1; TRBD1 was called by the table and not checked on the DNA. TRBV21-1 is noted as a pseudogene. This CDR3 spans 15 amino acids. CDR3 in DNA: TGTGCCGGCAGCAAAGTGGACAGACCCCACAATGAGCAGTTCTTC. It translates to CAGSKVDRPHNEQFF.

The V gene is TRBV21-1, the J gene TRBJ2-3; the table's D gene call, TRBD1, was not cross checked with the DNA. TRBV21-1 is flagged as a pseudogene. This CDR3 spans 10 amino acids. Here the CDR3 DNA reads TGTGCCAGCAGAGAAAGTGGGGGGTATTTT. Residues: CASRESGGYF.

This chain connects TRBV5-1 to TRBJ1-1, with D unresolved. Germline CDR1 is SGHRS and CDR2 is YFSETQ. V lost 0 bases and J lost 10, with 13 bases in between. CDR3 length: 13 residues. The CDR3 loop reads CASSLERETPAFF. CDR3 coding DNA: TGCGCCAGCAGCTTGGAAAGGGAGACACCAGCTTTCTTT.

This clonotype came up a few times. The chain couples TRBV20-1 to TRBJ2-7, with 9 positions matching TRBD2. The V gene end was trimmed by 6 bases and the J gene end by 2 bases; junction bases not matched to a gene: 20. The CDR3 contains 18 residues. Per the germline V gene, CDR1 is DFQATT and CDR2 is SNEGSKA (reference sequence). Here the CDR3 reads CSAPPPLMLAGLTYEQYF. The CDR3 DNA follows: TGCAGTGCCCCACCCCCCCTTATGCTAGCGGGACTCACCTACGAGCAGTACTTC.

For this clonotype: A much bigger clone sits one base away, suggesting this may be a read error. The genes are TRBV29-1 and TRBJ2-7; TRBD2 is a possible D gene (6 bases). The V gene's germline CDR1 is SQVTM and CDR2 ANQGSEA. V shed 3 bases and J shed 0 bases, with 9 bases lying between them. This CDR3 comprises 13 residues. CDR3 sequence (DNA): TGCAGCGTTGAGCGGGGAAGCTCCTACGAGCAGTACTTC. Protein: CSVERGSSYEQYF.

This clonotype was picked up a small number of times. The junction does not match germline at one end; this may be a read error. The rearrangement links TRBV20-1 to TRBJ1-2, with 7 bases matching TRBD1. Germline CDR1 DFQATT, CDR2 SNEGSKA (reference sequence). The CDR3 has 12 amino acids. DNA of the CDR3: TGCAGGGCTAGACAGGGAAACTATGGCTACACCTTC. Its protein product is CRARQGNYGYTF.

DNA of the CDR3: TGTGCCTGCGGGGGACAGCCTATCAATGAGCAGTTCTTC. Its translation: CACGGQPINEQFF. V usage is TRBV28 and J usage is TRBJ2-1; D is tentatively TRBD1 or TRBD2 (7 bases each). The CDR3 is 13 residues long. Per germline, CDR1 MDHEN and CDR2 SYDVKM. Between the trimmed V and J ends, which lost 11 bases and 6 bases, there was a span of 17 bases.

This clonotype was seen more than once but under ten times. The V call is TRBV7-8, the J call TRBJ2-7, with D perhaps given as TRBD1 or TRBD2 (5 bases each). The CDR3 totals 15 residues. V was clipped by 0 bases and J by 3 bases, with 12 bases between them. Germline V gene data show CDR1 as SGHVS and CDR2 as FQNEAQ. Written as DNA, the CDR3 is TGTGCCAGCAGCTTAGCGGCAGGGACCCTCTACGAGCAGTACTTC. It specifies CASSLAAGTLYEQYF.

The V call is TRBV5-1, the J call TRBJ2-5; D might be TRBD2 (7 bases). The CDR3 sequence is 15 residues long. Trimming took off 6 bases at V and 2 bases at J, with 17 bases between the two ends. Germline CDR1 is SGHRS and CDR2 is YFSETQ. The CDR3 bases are TGCGCCAGCACCTCCGCGGGGGCCGAACAAGAGACCCAGTACTTC. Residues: CASTSAGAEQETQYF. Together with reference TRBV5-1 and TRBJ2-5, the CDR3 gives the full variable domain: KAGVTQTPRYLIKTRGQQVTLSCSPISGHRSVSWYQQTPGQGLQFLFEYFSETQRNKGNFPGRFSGRQFSNSRSEMNVSTLELGDSALYLCASTSAGAEQETQYFGPGTRLLVL.

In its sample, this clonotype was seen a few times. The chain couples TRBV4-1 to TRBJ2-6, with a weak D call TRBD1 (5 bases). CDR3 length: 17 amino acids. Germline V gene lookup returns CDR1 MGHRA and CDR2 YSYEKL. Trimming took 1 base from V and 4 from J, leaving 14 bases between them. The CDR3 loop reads CASSQGARGPGANVLTF. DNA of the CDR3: TGCGCCAGCAGCCAAGGGGCTAGGGGTCCCGGGGCCAACGTCCTGACTTTC.

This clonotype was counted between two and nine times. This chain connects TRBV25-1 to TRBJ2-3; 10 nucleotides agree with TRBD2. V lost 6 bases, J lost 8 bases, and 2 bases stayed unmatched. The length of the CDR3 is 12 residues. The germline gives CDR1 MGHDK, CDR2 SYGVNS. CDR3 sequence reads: CASRGLAVTQYF. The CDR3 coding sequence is TGTGCCAGCAGAGGACTAGCGGTTACGCAGTATTTT. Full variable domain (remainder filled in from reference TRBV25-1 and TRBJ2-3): EADIYQTPRYLVIGTGKKITLECSQTMGHDKMYWYQQDPGMELHLIHYSYGVNSTEKGDLSSESTVSRIRTEHFPLTLESARPSHTSQYLCASRGLAVTQYFGPGTRLTVL.

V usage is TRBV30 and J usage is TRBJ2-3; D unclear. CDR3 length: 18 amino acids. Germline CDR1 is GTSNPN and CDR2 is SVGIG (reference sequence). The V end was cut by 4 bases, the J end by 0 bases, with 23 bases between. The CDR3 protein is CAWKRVREMESSTDTQYF. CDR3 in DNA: TGTGCCTGGAAAAGGGTTCGAGAAATGGAGTCGAGCACAGATACGCAGTATTTT.

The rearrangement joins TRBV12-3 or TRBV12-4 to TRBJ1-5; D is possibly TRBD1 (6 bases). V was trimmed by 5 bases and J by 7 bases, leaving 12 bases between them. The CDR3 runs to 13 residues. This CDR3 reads CASSPQGVQPQHF. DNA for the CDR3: TGTGCCAGCAGTCCACAGGGCGTCCAGCCCCAGCATTTT.

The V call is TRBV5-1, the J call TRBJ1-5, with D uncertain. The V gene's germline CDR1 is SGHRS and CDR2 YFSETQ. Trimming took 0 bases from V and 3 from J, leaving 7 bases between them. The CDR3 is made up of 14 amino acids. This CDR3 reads CASSLAHPNQPQHF. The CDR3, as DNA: TGCGCCAGCAGCTTGGCTCATCCCAATCAGCCCCAGCATTTT.

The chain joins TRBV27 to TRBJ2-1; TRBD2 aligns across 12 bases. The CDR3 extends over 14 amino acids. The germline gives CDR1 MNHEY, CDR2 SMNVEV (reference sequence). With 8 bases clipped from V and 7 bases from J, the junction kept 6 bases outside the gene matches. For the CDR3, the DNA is TGTGCCAGCCAGACTAGCGGGAGAAGGAATGAGCAGTTCTTC. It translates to CASQTSGRRNEQFF.

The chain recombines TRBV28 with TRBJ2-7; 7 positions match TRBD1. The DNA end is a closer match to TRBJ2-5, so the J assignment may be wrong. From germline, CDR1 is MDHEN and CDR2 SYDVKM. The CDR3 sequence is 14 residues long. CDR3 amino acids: CASSLNRGRETQYF. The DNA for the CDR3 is TGTGCCAGCAGTTTAAACAGGGGCCGAGAGACCCAGTACTTC.

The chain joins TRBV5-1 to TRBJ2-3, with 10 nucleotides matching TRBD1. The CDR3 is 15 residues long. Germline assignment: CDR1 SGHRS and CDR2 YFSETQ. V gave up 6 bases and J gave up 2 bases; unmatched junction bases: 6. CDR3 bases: TGCGCCAGCACCTTAGACAGGGGGCTCACAGATACGCAGTATTTT. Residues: CASTLDRGLTDTQYF.

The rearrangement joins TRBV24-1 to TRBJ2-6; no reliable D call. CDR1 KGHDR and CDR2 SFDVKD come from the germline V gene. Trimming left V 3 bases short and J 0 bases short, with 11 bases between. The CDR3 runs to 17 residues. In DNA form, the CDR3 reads TGTGCCACCAGTGATCCCGGCAGGTCCTCTGGGGCCAACGTCCTGACTTTC. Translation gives CATSDPGRSSGANVLTF.

The DNA for the CDR3 is TGTGCCAGCAGTTTTACGGGAGCTTGGCAGCCCCAGCATTTT. It yields the protein CASSFTGAWQPQHF. The chain has TRBV12-3 or TRBV12-4 and TRBJ1-5; D unclear. This CDR3 is 14 amino acids long. Trimming took 3 bases from V and 7 from J, leaving 13 bases between them.

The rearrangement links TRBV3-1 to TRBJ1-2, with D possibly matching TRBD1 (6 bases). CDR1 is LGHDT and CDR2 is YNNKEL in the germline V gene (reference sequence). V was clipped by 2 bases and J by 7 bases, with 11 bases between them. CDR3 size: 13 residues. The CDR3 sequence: CASSQLGGPGYTF. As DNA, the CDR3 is TGTGCCAGCAGCCAATTAGGGGGGCCTGGCTACACCTTC.

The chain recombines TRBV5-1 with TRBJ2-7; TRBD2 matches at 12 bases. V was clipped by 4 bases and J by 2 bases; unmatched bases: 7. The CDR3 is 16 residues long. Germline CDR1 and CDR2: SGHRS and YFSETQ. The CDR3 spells CASSPLTSGGTYEQYF. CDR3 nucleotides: TGCGCCAGCAGCCCCCTTACTAGCGGGGGGACCTACGAGCAGTACTTC.